The T cell receptor beta chain under discussion was sequenced for a study of T cells in Graves' hyperthyroidism and ophthalmopathy. Study-wide results and limits: Appearing also in blood were most of the thyroid clonotypes expanded above 0.001. Ophthalmopathy cases were set apart from stable hyperthyroidism by a 13 V-J model.

If no ophthalmopathy progression occurred within 18 months, Graves' hyperthyroidism was stable. Exclusion criteria comprised uncontrolled infection, other autoimmune disease, pregnancy or lactation. Points on this clonotype: The antigen is not known.

This CDR3 contains 15 residues. Trimming removed 5 bases at V and 5 bases at J, with 19 bases between. Per germline, CDR1 SGDLS and CDR2 YYNGEE. Template material for amplifying TCR beta CDR3 regions consisted of RNA transcripts. TCR CDR3 regions were first amplified by RT-PCR with HTBI primers. In TCRdb, the multiplex PCR reads were re-called with MiXCR into one record per CDR3 protein. The sample shows about 840,000 distinct CDR3 sequences, approximately 40% of them seen only once. The clonotype comes from a man aged 18 to 29 with Graves' hyperthyroidism. The rearrangement links TRBV9 to TRBJ1-1; a possible D gene is TRBD1 (5 bases). The sequenced sample was blood. This CDR3 is CASSLTMQGATEAFF. The CDR3 nucleotides are TGTGCCAGCAGTTTAACCATGCAGGGAGCGACTGAAGCTTTCTTT.